This record looks at one T cell receptor (beta chain) sequence and its context. This clonotype showed up many times. Its antigen is currently not known. The input lacks base qualities; no much larger clone sits a single base away. In the ophthalmopathy patients, disease was moderately to severely active, with a Clinical Activity Score of 3 or more, a NOSPECS grade of 4 or more, and a duration of less than 3 months. Exclusion was applied to patients with uncontrolled infections, other autoimmune diseases, pregnancy or lactation. Diagnoses were based on clinical symptoms, serum thyroxine and TRAb, thyroid ultrasound and orbital computed tomography. PBMCs were separated from approximately 10 ml of fresh peripheral blood using Ficoll-Paque density gradient centrifugation. Trizol reagent was used to extract total RNA, and RNA quality was then checked on an Agilent 2100 Bioanalyzer. The TCR beta CDR3 regions were amplified from RNA transcripts. The TCR CDR3 was subjected to a first round of RT-PCR using the HTBI primer set and the Qiagen OneStep RT-PCR kit. The libraries were constructed in a second round of multiplex PCR and then size-selected and purified. Paired-end sequencing of the libraries was performed with 100 bp reads on an Illumina HiSeq2000. The paper's data handling went like this. Raw data were processed with SOAPnuke, discarding reads with adapters, uncalled bases, mean Phred below 15, or no exact constant-primer or identifier match. High-quality paired reads were merged using COPE v1.2.5, and each unique nucleotide sequence was defined as a clonotype. MiTCR v1.1 was used to align clonotypes to the IMGT TRBV, TRBD and TRBJ reference segments. Only V-J combinations with frequency above 0.0001, covering approximately 99% of repertoires, were analysed. A TCS score was defined as the ratio between F50 (clonal expansion) and ExV (chaos), using BLOSUM62-based TCRdist between CDR3 peptides within each V-J. Welch's t-statistics and random forest reduced fewer than 600 V-J features to 13, which were used in a naive Bayes classifier (R e1071). TCRdb reprocessing: public reads trimmed at Q25 with fastp, clones called with MiXCR, in-frame beta chains kept. Each CDR3 protein appears once, grouped with its most common genes and DNA. These V and J calls derive from TCRdb rather than the authors' analysis. In this sample the table shows under 400,000 distinct CDR3 sequences, roughly 15% of which occur a single time. Of the sample, around 20% is held by the ten largest clones.

The data belong to a study of T cells in Graves' hyperthyroidism and ophthalmopathy (dated by TCRdb to 2018 to 2020). Regarding the study in general: Peripheral blood samples were taken at the time of initial diagnosis, prior to any treatment. A discovery cohort of around 98 patients, fewer than 50 with Graves' ophthalmopathy and about 58 with stable Graves' hyperthyroidism, was used to find distinguishing TCR V-J signatures. Whether ophthalmopathy could be predicted prospectively was tested in an independent validation cohort made up of roughly 20 hyperthyroidism patients plus 17 patients who later progressed to ophthalmopathy. For training and testing, the roughly 93 patients in the discovery cohort were randomly divided in a 7:3 ratio. The study also compared thyroid tissue and blood T-cell repertoires from several Graves' hyperthyroidism patients. After sampling, hyperthyroidism patients received methimazole starting at 30 mg daily, and ophthalmopathy patients received high-dose intravenous methylprednisolone. The paper reports TCR Vbeta CDR3 sequencing of approximately 130 peripheral blood samples: approximately 41 ophthalmopathy, under 80 hyperthyroidism and around 17 progressor patients.

Reading the germline V gene gives CDR1 SNHLY and CDR2 FYNNEI. For this chain, trimming is 5 bases at the V end and 0 bases at the J end, and the number of junction bases without a gene match is 4. The CDR3 runs 16 amino acids, cysteine and phenylalanine included. The sequence is cut down to CDR3 DNA, 48 bases in frame from base 1. Here is what the overall study found, with its caveats: In validation, the model predicted progression to ophthalmopathy a median of roughly 6.2 months before onset, with over 55% sensitivity and 72.22% specificity. In cross-validation, a model built on a 13 V-J signature told ophthalmopathy apart from stable hyperthyroidism with 87.88% sensitivity and roughly 83% specificity, and in testing the same model reached 80%/75%. Most expanded thyroid clonotypes (frequency above 0.001) were also detected in blood, suggesting blood repertoires may reflect thyroid immune responses. Sample size was not statistically predetermined, and investigators were not blinded to group allocation.

The source material was blood. The chain links TRBV2 with TRBJ1-5, and TRBD1 aligns with 10 junction nucleotides. This TCR was recovered from a woman in her sixties or seventies with Graves' ophthalmopathy. DNA sequence: TGTGCCAGCAGTCGGACAGGGGGATATAGCAATCAGCCCCAGCATTTT. This translates into CASSRTGGYSNQPQHF.